The 19 T cell receptor beta chains reported below all come from one sample, sequenced in a study of regulatory T cells in long-lasting Graves disease. CDR3 regions were amplified by Arm-PCR using iRepertoire HTBI primers to build TCR beta libraries. TCRdb passed the multiplex PCR reads through MiXCR, listing each CDR3 protein once. The table has about 470,000 distinct CDR3 sequences, 14% to 15% seen once. Described time point: newly diagnosed GD, antithyroid drugs for less than 3 months. PBMCs were the source of the RNA used for TCR sequencing. In addition, the sample was reused for a study of T cells in Graves' hyperthyroidism and ophthalmopathy.

The sequencing here drew on peripheral blood mononuclear cells (PBMCs), taken at new diagnosis, from a patient treated with antithyroid drugs. The receptors stem from a woman aged 30 to 39 with Graves disease.

In this sample, this clonotype turned up many times. This rearrangement joins TRBV27 to TRBJ2-1; 8 nucleotides agree with TRBD2. The CDR3 totals 14 residues. Germline lookup yields CDR1 MNHEY and CDR2 SMNVEV (reference sequence). Trimming at V came to 3 bases and at J to 8 bases, leaving 6 bases not matched to a gene. CDR3 loop: CASSLRTSPDEQFF. The CDR3 region has the DNA TGTGCCAGCAGTTTGCGGACTAGCCCCGATGAGCAGTTCTTC.

This clonotype was counted many times. The chain joins TRBV28 to TRBJ1-2; D gene ambiguous. The germline V and J ends were trimmed by 3 bases and 4 bases, with 12 bases remaining between them. In germline, CDR1 is MDHEN, CDR2 SYDVKM. This CDR3 is built from 14 residues. CDR3 residues: CASSLVLGSYGYTF. DNA for the CDR3: TGTGCCAGCAGTTTGGTATTGGGGTCCTATGGCTACACCTTC.

This clonotype was counted at least ten times. The DNA is left out, because the CDR3 cannot be placed on it with certainty; the CDR3 is given as TCRdb lists it. This chain uses TRBV20-1 with TRBJ2-1. The CDR3 spans 8 residues, counting both ends. CDR1 is DFQATT and CDR2 is SNEGSKA in the germline V gene (reference sequence). This chain's CDR3 is CSTSEQFF.

This sequence joins TRBV29-1 and TRBJ2-4; D gene uncertain. CDR3 length equals 14 residues. Germline lookup yields CDR1 SQVTM and CDR2 ANQGSEA. Trimming took off 4 bases at V and 0 bases at J, with 10 bases between the two ends. CDR3 bases: TGCAGCGTTGGTGAGCCCGGAGCCAAAAACATTCAGTACTTC. This codes for CSVGEPGAKNIQYF. Drawing the rest from reference TRBV29-1 and TRBJ2-4, the complete variable domain is SAVISQKPSRDICQRGTSLTIQCQVDSQVTMMFWYRQQPGQSLTLIATANQGSEATYESGFVIDKFPISRPNLTFSTLTVSNMSPEDSSIYLCSVGEPGAKNIQYFGAGTRLSVL.

The chain uses TRBV27 and TRBJ2-1, with TRBD2 identical over 15 bases. Germline V gene lookup returns CDR1 MNHEY and CDR2 SMNVEV (reference sequence). The V gene end was trimmed by 5 bases and the J gene end by 2 bases; junction bases not matched to a gene: 10. This CDR3 is 19 amino acids long. CDR3 coding DNA: TGTGCCAGCAGTCCCCGGCGGACTAGCGGGAGGGACGCCTACAATGAGCAGTTCTTC. Protein: CASSPRRTSGRDAYNEQFF.

Ten or more counts support this clonotype. The V and J genes are TRBV6-2 or TRBV6-3 and TRBJ2-7; D is unclear. CDR1 and CDR2 (germline): MNHEY, SVGEGT. Deletions cut 6 bases from V and 3 bases from J, with 9 bases between. The CDR3 has 12 amino acids. The CDR3 sequence is CASSPLHYEQYF. The CDR3 coding sequence is TGTGCCAGCAGCCCGCTTCACTACGAGCAGTACTTC.

This clonotype was counted many times. The gene calls are TRBV18 and TRBJ1-1, with D possibly matching TRBD1 (6 bases). Germline CDR1 is KGHSH and CDR2 is LQKENI. This CDR3 comprises 14 residues. Trimming shortened V by 2 bases and J by 3 bases, and 10 bases separated the two germline ends. CDR3 in amino acids: CASSPAKGDTEAFF. The CDR3 nucleotides are TGTGCCAGCTCACCAGCCAAGGGGGACACTGAAGCTTTCTTT.

This chain connects TRBV3-1 to TRBJ2-3; TRBD2 agrees at 12 bases. CDR1 and CDR2 from the germline V gene are LGHDT and YNNKEL (reference sequence). Trimming at V came to 3 bases and at J to 3 bases, leaving 7 bases not matched to a gene. The CDR3 contains 17 residues. The CDR3 spells CASSQDGLAGMTDTQYF. CDR3 nucleotides: TGTGCCAGCAGCCAGGATGGACTAGCGGGAATGACAGATACGCAGTATTTT.

This clonotype was counted many times. The genes are TRBV28 and TRBJ1-1; 8 bases are a match to TRBD1. Germline V gene lookup returns CDR1 MDHEN and CDR2 SYDVKM. CDR3 length: 15 residues. With V trimmed by 6 bases and J by 6 bases, 12 bases remained unmatched. CDR3 sequence (DNA): TGTGCCAGCAGGCTCTCCGGGACAGGAAGTCCTGAAGCTTTCTTT. Translated: CASRLSGTGSPEAFF.

The chain combines TRBV6-2 or TRBV6-3 with TRBJ1-3; D is unclear. The V end lost 0 bases, the J end lost 0 bases, and 9 bases lay between the germline ends. The germline CDR1 and CDR2 sequences are MNHEY and SVGEGT. This CDR3 spans 16 amino acids. The DNA of the CDR3 is TGTGCCAGCAGTTACTCCATCAGAAACTCTGGAAACACCATATATTTT. The encoded protein is CASSYSIRNSGNTIYF.

This clonotype was found many times. The chain couples TRBV11-2 to TRBJ2-1; D is undetermined. Trimming took 1 base from V and 1 from J, leaving 11 bases between them. The CDR3 sequence is 16 residues long. Germline V CDR1 and CDR2: SGHAT, FQNNGV. The CDR3 here is CASSLGVGFSYNEQFF. CDR3 DNA sequence: TGTGCCAGCAGCTTAGGGGTAGGGTTTTCCTACAATGAGCAGTTCTTC.

This clonotype was counted at least ten times. The chain links TRBV20-1 to TRBJ2-7, with a weak D call TRBD2 (6 bases). Germline CDR1 and CDR2: DFQATT and SNEGSKA (reference sequence). The CDR3 sequence is 14 residues long. Trimming stripped 4 bases from V and 5 bases from J, with 18 bases between. The CDR3 sequence is CSANPGRDSDEQYF. In nucleotides, the CDR3 is TGCAGTGCTAATCCCGGTCGGGACTCAGACGAGCAGTACTTC.

This clonotype was recorded a few times. This chain uses TRBV4-1 with TRBJ2-7, with unresolved D. CDR1 MGHRA and CDR2 YSYEKL come from the germline V gene. Trimming removed 3 bases at V and 2 bases at J, with 11 bases between. The CDR3 contains 14 residues. Here the CDR3 DNA reads TGCGCCAGCAGCCATGGTTACATACCCTACGAGCAGTACTTC. It encodes CASSHGYIPYEQYF.

A word on this clonotype: One base away lies a much larger clone, so this may be a sequencing read error. The chain combines TRBV13 with TRBJ2-1; maybe TRBD2 (5 bases). The CDR3 consists of 15 residues. Germline loops: CDR1 PRHDT, CDR2 FYEKMQ (reference sequence). The CDR3 sequence: CASSEGALGYNGQFF. The CDR3, as DNA: TGTGCCAGCAGCGAGGGTGCCCTCGGATACAATGGGCAGTTCTTC.

This sequence joins TRBV7-9 and TRBJ2-7; perhaps TRBD2 as D (6 bases). Trimming pared 5 bases from V and 5 bases from J, leaving 19 bases between. CDR3 length equals 15 residues. The V gene's germline CDR1 is SEHNR and CDR2 FQNEAQ (reference sequence). CDR3 region: CASSPAGGAMDEQYF. DNA for the CDR3: TGTGCCAGCAGCCCTGCCGGCGGGGCAATGGACGAGCAGTACTTC. The full variable domain, with the rest looked up from reference TRBV7-9 and TRBJ2-7, is DTGVSQNPRHKITKRGQNVTFRCDPISEHNRLYWYRQTLGQGPEFLTYFQNEAQLEKSRLLSDRFSAERPKGSFSTLEIQRTEQGDSAMYLCASSPAGGAMDEQYFGPGTRLTVT.

This clonotype appeared many times. The chain couples TRBV10-3 to TRBJ2-2, with TRBD1 matching over 9 bases. The CDR3 is 18 residues long. The V gene end was trimmed by 3 bases and the J gene end by 4 bases; junction bases not matched to a gene: 12. Germline V gene data show CDR1 as ENHRY and CDR2 as SYGVKD. The CDR3 region is CAISEGTGMNRGTGELFF. The CDR3 coding sequence is TGTGCCATCAGTGAAGGGACAGGGATGAATCGGGGCACCGGGGAGCTGTTTTTT.

This clonotype was observed at least ten times. The rearrangement uses TRBV9 and TRBJ1-4, with unresolved D. Trimming stripped 0 bases from V and 0 bases from J, with 3 bases between. From germline, CDR1 is SGDLS and CDR2 YYNGEE. CDR3 size: 14 residues. CDR3 region: CASSVDTTNEKLFF. The CDR3 DNA reads TGTGCCAGCAGCGTAGACACAACTAATGAAAAACTGTTTTTT.

V is TRBV29-1 and J is TRBJ1-3; D is ambiguous. Germline V CDR1 and CDR2: SQVTM, ANQGSEA. The CDR3 runs to 13 residues. The ends were cut back, 5 bases at V and 0 bases at J, with 8 bases in the middle. As DNA, the CDR3 is TGCAGCGTTCGATGGGCCTCTGGAAACACCATATATTTT. This sequence encodes CSVRWASGNTIYF.

This clonotype was counted many times. CDR3 amino acids: CASSTGGSSYNEQFF. CDR3 nucleotide sequence: TGTGCCAGCTCGACAGGGGGCTCTTCCTACAATGAGCAGTTCTTC. The V and J genes are TRBV18 and TRBJ2-1, with TRBD1 identical over 10 bases. This CDR3 is 15 amino acids long. V was pared by 6 bases and J by 1 base, with 3 bases of the junction left unmatched. Germline V gene lookup returns CDR1 KGHSH and CDR2 LQKENI.